This record covers a single T cell receptor beta chain. This clone came up a few times. There is no known antigen for this receptor. No quality values exist for individual bases; no much larger clone is one base distant. Here V drops 3 bases and J drops 6 bases, and the junction holds 3 bases not matched to any gene. Taken from cysteine to phenylalanine, the CDR3 has 15 residues. Only the CDR3 region is kept as DNA, spanning 45 bases read in frame from base 1. Taken from the germline V gene, the CDR1 and CDR2 loops are MGHRA and YSYEKL. This record comes from a study of beta chain features in type 1 diabetes listed by TCRdb under 2018. In the study overall: Patients and healthy donors did not differ in mean age, gender distribution, total cell number or subset yield. The study compared the TCRB repertoires of sorted circulating CD4+ T cell subsets in recently diagnosed type 1 diabetes patients with those in matched healthy donors. A total of some 100,000,000 sorted cells were examined across all samples, and a strong correlation was observed between cell number per subset and RNA yield. Regulatory and stem cell-like memory subsets were isolated from only 8 patients and about eight healthy donors, whereas naive and central memory subsets came from all 30 or so donors. Study-wide findings and limitations: Naive, central memory and regulatory TCRB repertoires appeared to be more alike among patients than among healthy donors. In all four CD4+ subsets, TCRB CDR3 length was moderately but significantly shorter in type 1 diabetes patients. Sequencing cDNA rather than genomic DNA could over-represent highly expressing activated cells, although activation and CD3 levels did not differ between groups. Only small numbers of individuals were included in the HLA sub-analyses, which left unresolved whether HLA type had any influence on TCRB rearrangement. Shorter templates might be favored by PCR, yet because patient and control samples were amplified and corrected together, any such skew would affect both groups equally. Fewer insertions and more nucleotide deletions at VDJ recombination sites were observed in patients with type 1 diabetes, implying thymic rearrangement abnormalities.

Each donor gave one peripheral blood draw, approximately 0.11 L on average, collected into heparinised tubes. A BD FACSAria II was used to sort naive, central memory, regulatory and stem cell-like memory CD4+ T cells with a panel that included CD45RO, CCR7, CD25, CD127, CD95 and CD27. A purity above 95% was achieved for all sorted populations. PBMCs were separated immediately by Lymphoprep density gradient centrifugation and were stained directly, without being cultured. Samples were stained and sorted in pairs, with one healthy donor and one patient per experiment, so that batch effects were minimized. The High Capacity cDNA Reverse Transcription Kit was used to reverse transcribe all of the isolated RNA, meaning that expressed TCRB transcripts were what got sequenced. Naive, central memory and regulatory T cell samples underwent deep immunoSEQ sequencing, averaging about 3.57 million total reads per sample. Sorted cells were lysed in RLT buffer and RNA was extracted with DNase-treated RNeasy Micro or Mini kits, depending on cell number. To prevent cross-contamination, every cell subset was processed on its own, while patient and healthy donor samples were processed together. TCRB sequences were amplified from cDNA with the immunoSEQ multiplex PCR, producing 87-bp fragments spanning the CDR3 region. The amplicons were sequenced using the Illumina HiSeq platform. In the original analysis: Synthetic template baselines were used to correct PCR bias computationally, reads within Hamming distance 2 were collapsed together, and singletons that could not be merged were discarded. Reads were aligned against IMGT to assign V, D and J genes, CDR3 length and insertions or deletions at six rearrangement sites. Within each subset, clonotype counts were normalized to sorted cell number, and only after that were true diversity and Gini coefficients computed with the tcR R package. The overlap coefficient, calculated on TCRB nucleotide sequences, was used to quantify repertoire sharing. Out-of-frame TCRB sequences from naive cells were analyzed to stand in for the pre-selection repertoire. TCRdb took over this immuneACCESS table, retaining in-frame rearrangements with V and J assigned. Such tables are incomplete; in checked studies, under half of the missing clones stem from an unresolved V gene, and the remainder is unexplained. D and trimming come from the DNA, and the V and J calls and clone size come from that table. The sample profile shows 250,000 to 300,000 clones; around 24% of them were found once. The ten largest clones capture approximately 0.011% of the sample.

The rearrangement joined TRBV4-1 to TRBJ2-2; 11 middle bases align to TRBD1. Sequencing used naive CD4+ T cells from blood. The cell subset or site label here, explained by the study, means: true naive CD4+ T cells. The receptor was derived from a woman aged 25 to 39 with type 1 diabetes. The CDR3 here reads CASSQPGQGAGELFF. The DNA sequence follows: TGCGCCAGCAGCCAGCCGGGACAGGGGGCCGGGGAGCTGTTTTTT.